These 14 T cell receptor beta chains came from one sample sequenced in a study of T cell responses to AZD1222 COVID-19 vaccine. The protocol was immunoSEQ multiplex PCR, while the TCRdb copy is restricted to in-frame clones and leaves out a portion. The sample consists of 96,000 or so clones, roughly nine tenths of them appearing once. The material was peripheral blood, obtained on day 0 of AZD1222 vaccination. All receptors come from an adult in good health.

The chain has TRBV7-8 and TRBJ1-1, with 9 bases lining up with TRBD1. This CDR3 is 15 amino acids long. V lost 5 bases, J lost 6 bases, and 10 bases stayed unmatched. Germline V gene data show CDR1 as SGHVS and CDR2 as FQNEAQ. CDR3 in amino acids: CASSLDRGRLAEAFF. The CDR3 coding sequence is TGTGCCAGCAGCCTGGACAGGGGCCGCCTCGCTGAAGCTTTCTTT.

The V gene is TRBV30, the J gene TRBJ2-1, with D possibly matching TRBD1 (6 bases). V was trimmed by 2 bases and J by 4 bases, leaving 9 bases between them. This CDR3 is 13 amino acids long. The germline CDR1 and CDR2 sequences are GTSNPN and SVGIG (reference sequence). The CDR3 bases are TGTGCCTGGAGTCCCCAGGGGTACAATGAGCAGTTCTTC. Protein: CAWSPQGYNEQFF.

The chain carries TRBV7-2 and TRBJ2-1, with 8 bases matching TRBD2. Germline V gene sequence: CDR1 SGHTA, CDR2 FQGNSA. The CDR3 has 14 residues. V lost 8 bases and J lost 2; bases outside the gene matches: 5. CDR3 protein: CASGLARTYNEQFF. The CDR3 nucleotides are TGTGCCAGCGGACTAGCTAGAACCTACAATGAGCAGTTCTTC.

The chain links TRBV25-1 to TRBJ2-1; possibly TRBD1 for D (5 bases). CDR1 and CDR2 from the germline V gene are MGHDK and SYGVNS. Trimming removed 4 bases from V and 7 bases from J, with 11 bases in between. This CDR3 is built from 13 residues. Here the CDR3 reads CASSAQGGNEQFF. CDR3 bases: TGTGCCAGCAGTGCGCAGGGTGGGAATGAGCAGTTCTTC.

The chain combines TRBV28 with TRBJ1-2; D not certain. The CDR3 is made up of 12 amino acids. Germline CDR1 MDHEN, CDR2 SYDVKM. Trimming removed 8 bases at V and 4 bases at J, with 11 bases between. The CDR3 DNA reads as TGTGCCAGCGCGGGATACGGCTATGGCTACACCTTC. Amino acids: CASAGYGYGYTF.

The chain employs TRBV27 and TRBJ1-1, with D possibly being TRBD1 (5 bases). With 4 bases removed from V and 1 base from J, the gap between germline ends came to 13 bases. Germline V CDR1 and CDR2: MNHEY, SMNVEV (reference sequence). This CDR3 contains 15 residues. Here the CDR3 reads CASSSLRVGNTEAFF. The CDR3 region has the DNA TGTGCCAGCAGTTCCCTCAGGGTAGGGAACACTGAAGCTTTCTTT.

This clone has just one count. The rearrangement uses TRBV7-6 and TRBJ1-3; 8 bases are shared with TRBD1. This CDR3 comprises 15 residues. Trimming removed 5 bases from V and 4 bases from J; junction bases left unmatched: 7. The germline V gene has CDR1 SGHVS and CDR2 FNYEAQ. CDR3 DNA sequence: TGTGCCAGCAGCGACTTCGGACAGGGCGGAAACACCATATATTTT. Its translation: CASSDFGQGGNTIYF.

This chain links TRBV5-4 with TRBJ2-7; TRBD2 aligns across 7 bases. CDR1 and CDR2 from the germline V gene are SGHNT and YYREEE (reference sequence). This CDR3 spans 14 amino acids. V shed 4 bases and J 0 bases; nucleotides not matched to a gene: 4. The chain's CDR3 is CASSPRGGSYEQYF. DNA for the CDR3: TGTGCCAGCAGCCCCCGCGGGGGCTCCTACGAGCAGTACTTC.

This chain connects TRBV6-2 or TRBV6-3 to TRBJ1-5; D gene ambiguous. Trimming removed 0 bases from V and 3 bases from J, with 12 bases in between. This CDR3 is built from 16 residues. Germline V gives CDR1 MNHEY, CDR2 SVGEGT. The CDR3 loop is CASSYSMVDDNQPQHF. In DNA, the CDR3 is TGTGCCAGCAGTTACTCGATGGTGGACGACAATCAGCCCCAGCATTTT.

V gene TRBV3-1 (or the pseudogene TRBV3-2) combines with J gene TRBJ1-6; 7 bases line up with TRBD1. The CDR3 has 16 amino acids. CDR1 is LGHDT, CDR2 YNNKEL, per germline (reference sequence). The V gene end was trimmed by 3 bases and the J gene end by 7 bases; junction bases not matched to a gene: 9. CDR3 residues: CASSHETGVRNSPLHF. For the CDR3, the DNA is TGTGCCAGCAGCCATGAAACAGGGGTACGGAATTCACCCCTCCACTTT.

This clone came up a few times. This CDR3 is CASSLATSYEQYF. The CDR3 bases are TGTGCCAGCAGCTTAGCCACCTCCTACGAGCAGTACTTC. The chain recombines TRBV7-9 with TRBJ2-7; D is ambiguous. V was clipped by 0 bases and J by 0 bases, with 3 bases between them. This CDR3 contains 13 residues. Germline CDR1 and CDR2: SEHNR and FQNEAQ (reference sequence).

The CDR3 DNA reads TGTGCCAGCAGCCCCGGGACAGGGGAGAGGACTAATGAAAAACTGTTTTTT. Residues: CASSPGTGERTNEKLFF. The J gene is TRBJ1-4, the V gene TRBV5-4; 10 nucleotides line up with TRBD1. The ends lost 4 bases at V and 2 bases at J; junction bases unmatched: 8. This CDR3 has 17 amino acids. CDR1 is SGHNT, CDR2 YYREEE, per germline (reference sequence).

This clone was seen only once. The chain combines TRBV6-2 or TRBV6-3 with TRBJ1-1, with D maybe TRBD1 (5 bases). This CDR3 contains 16 residues. Trimming left V 5 bases short and J 3 bases short, with 19 bases between. Germline CDR1 is MNHEY and CDR2 is SVGEGT. CDR3 nucleotides: TGTGCCAGCAGTAAGGGACTTGGAATAGAGGACACTGAAGCTTTCTTT. Its translation is CASSKGLGIEDTEAFF.

For the CDR3, the DNA is TGTGCCAGCAGCTTAAGTTGGTGGAGCACAGATACGCAGTATTTT. Translated, it gives CASSLSWWSTDTQYF. The J gene is TRBJ2-3, the V gene TRBV7-8; D remains ambiguous. The V end lost 2 bases, the J end lost 0 bases, and 9 bases lay between the germline ends. The CDR3 runs 15 residues. Germline V gene data show CDR1 as SGHVS and CDR2 as FQNEAQ.